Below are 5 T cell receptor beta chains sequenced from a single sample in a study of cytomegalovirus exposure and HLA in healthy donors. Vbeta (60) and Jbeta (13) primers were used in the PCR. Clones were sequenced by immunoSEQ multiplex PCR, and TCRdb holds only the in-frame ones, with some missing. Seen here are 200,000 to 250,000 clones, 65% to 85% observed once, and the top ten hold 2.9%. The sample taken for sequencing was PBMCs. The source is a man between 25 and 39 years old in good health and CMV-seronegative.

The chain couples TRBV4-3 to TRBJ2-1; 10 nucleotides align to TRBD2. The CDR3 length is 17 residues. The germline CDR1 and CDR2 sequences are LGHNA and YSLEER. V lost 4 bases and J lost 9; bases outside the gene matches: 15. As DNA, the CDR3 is TGCGCCAGCAGCCCAGGAACTGGGACTAGCGCTTTTAGTGAGCAGTTCTTC. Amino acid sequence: CASSPGTGTSAFSEQFF.

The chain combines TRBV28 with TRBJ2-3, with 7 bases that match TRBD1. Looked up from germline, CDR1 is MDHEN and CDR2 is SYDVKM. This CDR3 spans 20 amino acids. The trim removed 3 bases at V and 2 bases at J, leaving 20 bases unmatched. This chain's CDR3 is CASSLAPPQGIVGNTDTQYF. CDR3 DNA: TGTGCCAGCAGTTTGGCCCCCCCACAGGGGATAGTGGGAAACACAGATACGCAGTATTTT.

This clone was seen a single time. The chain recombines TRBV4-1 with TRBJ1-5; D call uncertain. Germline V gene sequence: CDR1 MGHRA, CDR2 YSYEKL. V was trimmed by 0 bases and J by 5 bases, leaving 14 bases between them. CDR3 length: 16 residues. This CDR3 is CASSQDVARPHQPQHF. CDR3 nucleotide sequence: TGCGCCAGCAGCCAAGATGTAGCGAGACCACATCAGCCCCAGCATTTT.

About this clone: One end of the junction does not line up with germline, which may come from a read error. The CDR3 nucleotides read TGTTCCAGCAGCTTAGCCGGGTCTTTGAACACTGAAGCTTTCTTT. This encodes CSSSLAGSLNTEAFF. The chain uses TRBV7-9 and TRBJ1-1; D not certain. This CDR3 comprises 15 residues. The germline gives CDR1 SEHNR, CDR2 FQNEAQ (reference sequence).

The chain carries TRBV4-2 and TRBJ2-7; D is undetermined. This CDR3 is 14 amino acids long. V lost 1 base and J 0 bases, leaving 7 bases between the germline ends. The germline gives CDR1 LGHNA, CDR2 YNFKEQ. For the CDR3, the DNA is TGTGCCAGCAGCCAAGCAGCGACCTCCTACGAGCAGTACTTC. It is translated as CASSQAATSYEQYF.